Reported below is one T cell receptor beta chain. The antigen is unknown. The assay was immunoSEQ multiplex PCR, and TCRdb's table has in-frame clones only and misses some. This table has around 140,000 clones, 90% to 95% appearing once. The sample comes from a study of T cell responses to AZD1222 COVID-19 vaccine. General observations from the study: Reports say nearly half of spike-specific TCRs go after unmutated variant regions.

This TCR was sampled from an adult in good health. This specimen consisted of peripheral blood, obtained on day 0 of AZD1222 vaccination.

The CDR3 region has the DNA TGCAGCGCTGGACAGGGGGAGCTCGGCTACACCTTC. It is translated as CSAGQGELGYTF. The rearrangement uses TRBV29-1 and TRBJ1-2, with 10 bases matching TRBD1. Per germline, CDR1 SQVTM and CDR2 ANQGSEA. V gave up 7 bases and J gave up 8 bases; unmatched junction bases: 7. The CDR3 extends over 12 amino acids.